This TCR beta chain was captured by sequencing in a study of blood T cell repertoires in COVID-19. This CDR3 spans 13 amino acids. Germline CDR1 and CDR2: MNHEY and SMNVEV (reference sequence). Trimming removed 8 bases at V and 3 bases at J, with 13 bases between. Participant age was roughly 18 to 100 years, and participants resided in roughly 25 US areas. Original handling: Scientists estimated how many nucleated cells there were by amplifying reference gene primers. The assay was immunoSEQ multiplex PCR, and TCRdb's table has in-frame clones only and misses some. V and J calls and clone size follow that table, whereas D and trimming were derived from the DNA. The repertoire holds roughly 150,000 clones, with roughly 80% as singletons.

The source of this sequence is a middle-aged woman who had recovered from COVID-19. Sequenced: PBMCs or T cells enriched from blood (not recorded which). The rearrangement links TRBV27 to TRBJ2-5, with D hard to call. CDR3 region: CASAIAAKETQYF. CDR3 nucleotide sequence: TGTGCCAGCGCAATCGCGGCGAAAGAGACCCAGTACTTC.